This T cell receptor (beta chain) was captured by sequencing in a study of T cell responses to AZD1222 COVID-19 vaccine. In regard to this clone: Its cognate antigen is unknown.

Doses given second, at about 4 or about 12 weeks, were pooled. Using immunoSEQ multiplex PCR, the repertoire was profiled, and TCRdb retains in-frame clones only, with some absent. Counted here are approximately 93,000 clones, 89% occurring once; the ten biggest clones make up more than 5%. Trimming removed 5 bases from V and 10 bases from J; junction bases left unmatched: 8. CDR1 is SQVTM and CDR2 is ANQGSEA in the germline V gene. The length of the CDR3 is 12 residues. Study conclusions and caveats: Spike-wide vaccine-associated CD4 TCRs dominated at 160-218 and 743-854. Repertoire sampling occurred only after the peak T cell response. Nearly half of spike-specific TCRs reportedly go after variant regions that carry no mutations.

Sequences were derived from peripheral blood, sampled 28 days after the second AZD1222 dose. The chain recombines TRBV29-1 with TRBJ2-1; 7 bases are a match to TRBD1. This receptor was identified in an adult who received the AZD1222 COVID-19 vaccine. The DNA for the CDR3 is TGCAGCGTTAAGGGGGCCGTCGGGGAGCAGTTCTTC. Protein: CSVKGAVGEQFF.